The rows below give T cell receptor beta chains drawn from one sample of a study of T cells after yellow fever vaccination. Each CDR3 protein is one row after TCRdb ran MiXCR on the 5' RACE reads. The table lists about 94,000 distinct CDR3 sequences, 8% to 10% of them singletons. The sample in question was CD8+ T cells not binding an NS4B(214-222) dextramer, sorted from PBMCs, obtained roughly 15 days after the first yellow fever vaccination. The receptors originated from a man between 18 and 35 years old who received the YFV17D yellow fever vaccine. Each CDR3 is given with its conserved first and last residue. A D gene is named only where the DNA matches it firmly. Clone size is not always given. Where it is, it says once, few, many or a class for expanded clones.

cdr3_length d_call j_call v_call clone_size cdr3_aa
14 NA TRBJ2-1 TRBV21-1 few CASSKLWQGDEQFF
15 NA TRBJ2-2 TRBV29-1 many CSAQGLFANTGELFF
13 NA TRBJ1-1 TRBV2 few CASFGGRGTEAFF
17 TRBD1 TRBJ2-5 TRBV28 many CASSLLGQGYGQETQYF
15 NA TRBJ2-5 TRBV4-3 few CASSQTDRIQETQYF
13 NA TRBJ2-5 TRBV12-3/TRBV12-4 NA CASSRTAQETQYF
14 NA TRBJ2-2 TRBV5-1 NA CASSLGVGSGELFF
17 TRBD2 TRBJ2-2 TRBV10-1 once CASRGTSGGEIAGELFF
14 TRBD1 TRBJ2-7 TRBV5-1 NA CASSLLSTGEIQYF
16 NA TRBJ2-1 TRBV23-1 few CASSRMRTETYNEQFF
14 TRBD1 TRBJ1-2 TRBV19 few CASSPGTGRYGYTF
15 NA TRBJ1-1 TRBV19 NA CASSTPPTGYTEAFF
14 NA TRBJ2-1 TRBV6-5 many CASSLRVSYNEQFF
14 NA TRBJ1-1 TRBV11-2 few CASSLVMKYSKAFF
17 NA TRBJ2-7 TRBV5-1 many CASSLDRSGLLSYEQYF
14 NA TRBJ2-7 TRBV10-1 NA CASSESGGPYEQYF
14 NA TRBJ1-1 TRBV12-3/TRBV12-4 many CASSFHWVGTEAFF
15 NA TRBJ2-1 TRBV27 few CASRGGMSSYNEQFF
14 NA TRBJ2-7 TRBV7-6 NA CASSLRLQGREQYF
15 TRBD2 TRBJ2-1 TRBV10-2 few CASSEMTSGYNEQFF
12 NA TRBJ2-5 TRBV2 few CASIAGQETQYF
13 NA TRBJ1-1 TRBV6-2/TRBV6-3 NA CASSYSQHTEAFF
15 NA TRBJ1-5 TRBV6-2/TRBV6-3 NA CASTLNRGGNQPQHF
12 NA TRBJ1-1 TRBV20-1 many CSARPPDTEAFF
15 NA TRBJ1-6 TRBV6-5 NA CASSYYGEHGSPLHF
11 NA TRBJ2-7 TRBV4-1 few CASSQGNEQYF
13 TRBD2 TRBJ2-3 TRBV20-1 NA CSAILARTDTQYF
15 NA TRBJ2-5 TRBV25-1 many CASSKWGQGEETQYF
16 TRBD2 TRBJ2-1 TRBV7-6 NA CASTLRSGGDYNEQFF
15 NA TRBJ1-2 TRBV6-5 NA CASSYVSGSNYGYTF
12 NA TRBJ1-1 TRBV6-2/TRBV6-3 NA CASTRGNTEAFF
15 NA TRBJ1-1 TRBV29-1 NA CSVDSTTGLNTEAFF
14 NA TRBJ2-1 TRBV12-3/TRBV12-4 few CASSLAATYNEQFF
14 NA TRBJ2-1 TRBV27 NA CASRTVGSYNEQFF
12 TRBD1 TRBJ1-2 TRBV19 NA CASRQGLYGYTF
17 TRBD2 TRBJ2-2 TRBV12-3/TRBV12-4 few CASSQAPGLVSTGELFF
15 NA TRBJ2-1 TRBV4-2 few CASSQVLADYNEQFF
19 NA TRBJ2-1 TRBV6-2/TRBV6-3 NA CASSYGFVWAGPGNNEQFF
10 NA TRBJ2-1 TRBV29-1 NA CSVVGREQFF
18 TRBD1 TRBJ2-1 TRBV10-2 many CASRGQGVLTTYYNEQFF
15 TRBD2 TRBJ2-3 TRBV6-2/TRBV6-3 NA CASSLILAGTDTQYF
11 NA TRBJ1-2 TRBV4-3 NA CASSQAGGYTF
14 NA TRBJ1-2 TRBV5-1 many CASSGLRDGYGYTF
13 TRBD1 TRBJ1-1 TRBV27 NA CASRPQGDTEAFF
14 TRBD1 TRBJ2-7 TRBV27 few CASSSHGQDYEQYF
15 TRBD1 TRBJ1-6 TRBV6-5 few CASSFVDRGNSPLHF
17 NA TRBJ1-1 TRBV19 NA CASSIVAASGSNTEAFF
16 TRBD2 TRBJ2-1 TRBV5-1 NA CASSLAGTRIGDEQFF
16 NA TRBJ2-6 TRBV15 NA CATSRDEASGANVLTF